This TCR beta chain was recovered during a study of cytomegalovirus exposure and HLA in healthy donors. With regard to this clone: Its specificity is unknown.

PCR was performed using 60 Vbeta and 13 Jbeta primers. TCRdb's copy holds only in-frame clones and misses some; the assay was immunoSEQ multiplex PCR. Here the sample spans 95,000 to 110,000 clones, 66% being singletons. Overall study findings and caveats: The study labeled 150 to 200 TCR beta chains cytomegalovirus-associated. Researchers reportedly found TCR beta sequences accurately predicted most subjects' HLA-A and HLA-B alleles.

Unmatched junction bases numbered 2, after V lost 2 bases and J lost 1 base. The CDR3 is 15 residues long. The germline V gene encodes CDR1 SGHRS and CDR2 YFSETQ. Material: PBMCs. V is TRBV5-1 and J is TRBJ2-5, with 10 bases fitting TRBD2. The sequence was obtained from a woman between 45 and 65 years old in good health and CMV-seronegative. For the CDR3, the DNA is TGCGCCAGCAGCTTCGGACTAGCGGCCCAAGAGACCCAGTACTTC. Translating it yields CASSFGLAAQETQYF.